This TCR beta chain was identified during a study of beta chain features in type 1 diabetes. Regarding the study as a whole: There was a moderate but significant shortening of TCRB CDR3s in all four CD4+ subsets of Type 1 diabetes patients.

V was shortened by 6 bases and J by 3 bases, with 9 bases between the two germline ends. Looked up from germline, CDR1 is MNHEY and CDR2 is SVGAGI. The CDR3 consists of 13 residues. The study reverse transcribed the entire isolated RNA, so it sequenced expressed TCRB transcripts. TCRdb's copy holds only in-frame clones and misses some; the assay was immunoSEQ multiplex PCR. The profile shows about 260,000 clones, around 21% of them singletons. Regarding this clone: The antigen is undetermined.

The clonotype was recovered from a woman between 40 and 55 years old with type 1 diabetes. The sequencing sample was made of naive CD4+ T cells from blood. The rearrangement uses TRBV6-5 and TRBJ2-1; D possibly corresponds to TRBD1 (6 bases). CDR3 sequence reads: CASRQGLYNEQFF. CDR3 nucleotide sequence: TGTGCCAGCAGACAGGGTCTCTACAATGAGCAGTTCTTC.